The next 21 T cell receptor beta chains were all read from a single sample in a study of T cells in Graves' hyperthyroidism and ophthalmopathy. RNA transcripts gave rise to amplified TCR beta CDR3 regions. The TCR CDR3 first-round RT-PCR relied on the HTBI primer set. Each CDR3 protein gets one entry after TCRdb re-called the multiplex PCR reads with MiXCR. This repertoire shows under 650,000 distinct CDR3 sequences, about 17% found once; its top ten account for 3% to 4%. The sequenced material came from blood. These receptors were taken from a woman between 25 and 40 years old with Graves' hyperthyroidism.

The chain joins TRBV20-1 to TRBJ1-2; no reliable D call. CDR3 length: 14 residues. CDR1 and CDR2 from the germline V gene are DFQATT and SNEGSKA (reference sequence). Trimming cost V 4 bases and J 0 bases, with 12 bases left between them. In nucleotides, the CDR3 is TGCAGTGCTAAGTTGAGATCCCCTAACTATGGCTACACCTTC. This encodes CSAKLRSPNYGYTF.

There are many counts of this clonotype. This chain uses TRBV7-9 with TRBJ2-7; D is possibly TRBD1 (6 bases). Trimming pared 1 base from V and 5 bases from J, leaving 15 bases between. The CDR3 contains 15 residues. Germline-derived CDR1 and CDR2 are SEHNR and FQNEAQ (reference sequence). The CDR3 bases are TGTGCCAGCAGCTTAGAACCAACAGGGTACGACGAGCAGTACTTC. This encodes CASSLEPTGYDEQYF.

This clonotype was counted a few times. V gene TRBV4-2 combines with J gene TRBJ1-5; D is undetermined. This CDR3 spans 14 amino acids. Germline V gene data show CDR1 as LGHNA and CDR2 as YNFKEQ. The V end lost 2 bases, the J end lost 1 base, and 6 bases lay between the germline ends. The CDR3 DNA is TGTGCCAGCAGCCAATTAAGAAGCAATCAGCCCCAGCATTTT. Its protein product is CASSQLRSNQPQHF.

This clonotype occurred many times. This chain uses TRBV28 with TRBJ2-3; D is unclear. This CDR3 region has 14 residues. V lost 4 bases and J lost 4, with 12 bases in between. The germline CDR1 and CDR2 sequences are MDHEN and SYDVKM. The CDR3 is CASSSRAESDTQYF. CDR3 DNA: TGTGCCAGCAGTTCCCGGGCGGAGTCAGATACGCAGTATTTT.

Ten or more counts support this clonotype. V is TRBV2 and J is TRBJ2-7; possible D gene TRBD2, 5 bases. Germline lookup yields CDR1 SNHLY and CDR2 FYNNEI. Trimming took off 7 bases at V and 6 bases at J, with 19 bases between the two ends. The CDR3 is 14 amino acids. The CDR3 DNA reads TGTGCCAGCACCCATTCAGGCGGGTTGGGCGAGCAGTACTTC. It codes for CASTHSGGLGEQYF.

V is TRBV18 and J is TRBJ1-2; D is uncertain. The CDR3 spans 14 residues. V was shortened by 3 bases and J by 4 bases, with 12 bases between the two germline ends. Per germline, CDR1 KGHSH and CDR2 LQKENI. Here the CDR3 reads CASSPSGGSYGYTF. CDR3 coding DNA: TGTGCCAGCTCACCGTCCGGCGGCAGCTATGGCTACACCTTC.

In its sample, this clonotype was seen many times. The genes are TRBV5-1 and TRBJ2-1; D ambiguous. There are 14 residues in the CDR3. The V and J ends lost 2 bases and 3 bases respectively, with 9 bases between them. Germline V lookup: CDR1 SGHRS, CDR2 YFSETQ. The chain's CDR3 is CASSFGGLYNEQFF. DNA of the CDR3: TGCGCCAGCAGCTTCGGCGGCCTCTACAATGAGCAGTTCTTC.

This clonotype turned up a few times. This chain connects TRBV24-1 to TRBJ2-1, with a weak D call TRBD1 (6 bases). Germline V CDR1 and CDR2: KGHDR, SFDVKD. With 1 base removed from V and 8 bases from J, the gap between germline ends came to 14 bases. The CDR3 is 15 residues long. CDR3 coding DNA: TGTGCCACCAGTGATTTCAGGGGCGCCGGTTATGAGCAGTTCTTC. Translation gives CATSDFRGAGYEQFF.

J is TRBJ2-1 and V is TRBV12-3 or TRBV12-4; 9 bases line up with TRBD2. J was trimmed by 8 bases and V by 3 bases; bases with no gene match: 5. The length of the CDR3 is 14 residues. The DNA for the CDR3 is TGTGCCAGCAGTTTGGGGACTAGCTTCGATGAGCAGTTCTTC. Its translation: CASSLGTSFDEQFF.

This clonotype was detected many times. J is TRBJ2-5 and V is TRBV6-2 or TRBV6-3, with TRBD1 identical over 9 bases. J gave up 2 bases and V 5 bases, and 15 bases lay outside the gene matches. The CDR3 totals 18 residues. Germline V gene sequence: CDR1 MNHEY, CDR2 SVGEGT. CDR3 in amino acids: CASSLRMNRGLLQETQYF. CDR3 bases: TGTGCCAGCAGTCTCCGGATGAACAGGGGGCTTCTGCAAGAGACCCAGTACTTC.

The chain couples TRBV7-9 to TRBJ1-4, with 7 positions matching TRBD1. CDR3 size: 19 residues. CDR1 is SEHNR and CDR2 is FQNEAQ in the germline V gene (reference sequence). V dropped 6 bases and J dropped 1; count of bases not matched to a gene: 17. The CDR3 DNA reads TGTGCCAGCAGACCTAACAATCGACCACAGGGGCAAACTAATGAAAAACTGTTTTTT. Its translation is CASRPNNRPQGQTNEKLFF.

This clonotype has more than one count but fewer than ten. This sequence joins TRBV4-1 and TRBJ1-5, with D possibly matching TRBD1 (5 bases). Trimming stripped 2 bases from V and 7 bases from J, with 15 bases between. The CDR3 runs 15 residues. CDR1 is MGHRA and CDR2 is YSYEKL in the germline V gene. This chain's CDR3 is CASSQYSGFAQPQHF. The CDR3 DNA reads TGCGCCAGCAGCCAATACTCAGGGTTCGCCCAGCCCCAGCATTTT.

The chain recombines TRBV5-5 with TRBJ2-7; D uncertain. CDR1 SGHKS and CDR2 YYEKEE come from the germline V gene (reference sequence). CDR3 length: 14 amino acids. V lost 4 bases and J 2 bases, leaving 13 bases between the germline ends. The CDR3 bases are TGTGCCAGCAGCCCCTCGCCAGCGACCTACGAGCAGTACTTC. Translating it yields CASSPSPATYEQYF.

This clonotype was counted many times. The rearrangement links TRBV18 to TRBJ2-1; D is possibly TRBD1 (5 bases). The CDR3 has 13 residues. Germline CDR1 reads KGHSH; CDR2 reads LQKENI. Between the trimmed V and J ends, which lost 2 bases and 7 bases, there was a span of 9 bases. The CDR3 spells CASSPGAQNEQFF. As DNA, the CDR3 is TGTGCCAGCTCACCAGGGGCGCAAAATGAGCAGTTCTTC.

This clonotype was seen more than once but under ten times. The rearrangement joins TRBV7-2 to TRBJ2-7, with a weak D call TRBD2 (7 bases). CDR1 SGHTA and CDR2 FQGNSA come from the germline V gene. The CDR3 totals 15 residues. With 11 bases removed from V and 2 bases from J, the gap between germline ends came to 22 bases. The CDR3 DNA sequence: TGTGCCCGCACCTTAGGGGGGGGGGCCCCCTACGAGCAGTACTTC. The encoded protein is CARTLGGGAPYEQYF.

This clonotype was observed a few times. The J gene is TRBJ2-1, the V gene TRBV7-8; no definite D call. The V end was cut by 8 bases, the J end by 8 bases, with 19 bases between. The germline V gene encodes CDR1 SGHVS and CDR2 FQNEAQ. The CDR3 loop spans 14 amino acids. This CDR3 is CASPTGPTIDEQFF. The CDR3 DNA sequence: TGTGCCAGCCCTACTGGACCCACCATCGATGAGCAGTTCTTC.

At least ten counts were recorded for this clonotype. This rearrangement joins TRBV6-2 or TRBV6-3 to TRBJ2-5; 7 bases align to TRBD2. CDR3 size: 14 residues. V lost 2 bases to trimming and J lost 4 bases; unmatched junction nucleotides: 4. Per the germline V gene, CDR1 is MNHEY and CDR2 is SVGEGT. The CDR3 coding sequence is TGTGCCAGCAGTTACGGGAGGGATGTAGAGACCCAGTACTTC. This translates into CASSYGRDVETQYF.

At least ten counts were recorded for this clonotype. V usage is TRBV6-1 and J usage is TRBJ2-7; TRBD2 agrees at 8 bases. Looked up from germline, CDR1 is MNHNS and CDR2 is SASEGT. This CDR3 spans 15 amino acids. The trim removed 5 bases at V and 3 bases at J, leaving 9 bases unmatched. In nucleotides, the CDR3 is TGTGCCAGCAGTTCTTCTACGGGGGGGCGCTACGAGCAGTACTTC. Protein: CASSSSTGGRYEQYF.

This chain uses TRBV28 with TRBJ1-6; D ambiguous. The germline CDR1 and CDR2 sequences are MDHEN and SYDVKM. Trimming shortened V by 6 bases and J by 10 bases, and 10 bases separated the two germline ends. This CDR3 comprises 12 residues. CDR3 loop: CASSVLKSPLHF. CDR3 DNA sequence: TGTGCCAGCAGCGTCTTAAAATCACCCCTCCACTTT.

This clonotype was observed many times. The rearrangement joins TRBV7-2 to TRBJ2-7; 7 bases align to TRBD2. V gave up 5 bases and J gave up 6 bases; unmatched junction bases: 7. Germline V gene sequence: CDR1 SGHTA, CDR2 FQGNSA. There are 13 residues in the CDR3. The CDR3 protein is CASSPSGMGEQYF. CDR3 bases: TGTGCCAGCAGCCCAAGCGGGATGGGCGAGCAGTACTTC. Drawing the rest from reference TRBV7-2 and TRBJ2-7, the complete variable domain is GAGVSQSPSNKVTEKGKDVELRCDPISGHTALYWYRQSLGQGLEFLIYFQGNSAPDKSGLPSDRFSAERTGGSVSTLTIQRTQQEDSAVYLCASSPSGMGEQYFGPGTRLTVT.

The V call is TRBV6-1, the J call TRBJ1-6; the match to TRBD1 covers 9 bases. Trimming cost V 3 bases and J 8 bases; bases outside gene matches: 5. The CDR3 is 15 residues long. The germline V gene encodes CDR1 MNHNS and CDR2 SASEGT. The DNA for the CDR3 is TGTGCCAGCAGTGACCAGACAGGGGGGGATTCACCCCTCCACTTT. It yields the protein CASSDQTGGDSPLHF.